This TCR beta chain was recorded in a study of blood T cell repertoires in COVID-19. Authors' data handling: Estimates of nucleated cell counts were drawn from the amplification of reference gene primers. Sequencing used immunoSEQ multiplex PCR; TCRdb keeps in-frame clones, though not all of them. The D gene and trimming were derived from the DNA, and the V and J assignments and clone size from that table. Of about 190,000 clones listed, more than 65% are singletons. The ends lost 6 bases at V and 7 bases at J; junction bases unmatched: 8. In germline, CDR1 is WNHNN, CDR2 SYGVQD (reference sequence). This CDR3 is built from 14 residues.

What was sequenced was PBMCs or T cells enriched from blood (not recorded which). The V call is TRBV10-1, the J call TRBJ1-4, with TRBD1 matching 7 bases. This sequence was found in a woman aged 45-65 years with acute COVID-19. The CDR3 reads CASSPGTAIEKLFF. The DNA of the CDR3 is TGCGCCAGCAGCCCTGGGACAGCGATTGAAAAACTGTTTTTT.